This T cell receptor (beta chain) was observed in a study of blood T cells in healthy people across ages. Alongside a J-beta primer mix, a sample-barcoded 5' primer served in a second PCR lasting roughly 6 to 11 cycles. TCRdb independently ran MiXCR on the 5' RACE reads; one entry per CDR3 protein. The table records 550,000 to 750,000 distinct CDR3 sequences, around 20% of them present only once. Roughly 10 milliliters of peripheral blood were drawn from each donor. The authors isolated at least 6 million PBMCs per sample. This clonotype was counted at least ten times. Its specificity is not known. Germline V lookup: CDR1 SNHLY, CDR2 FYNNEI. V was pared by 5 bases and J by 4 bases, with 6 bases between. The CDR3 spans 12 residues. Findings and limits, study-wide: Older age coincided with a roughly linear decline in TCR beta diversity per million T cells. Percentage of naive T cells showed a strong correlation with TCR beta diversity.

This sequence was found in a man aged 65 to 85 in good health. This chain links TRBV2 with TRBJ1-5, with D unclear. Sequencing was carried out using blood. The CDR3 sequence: CASSPENQPQHF. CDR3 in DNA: TGTGCCAGCAGTCCAGAGAATCAGCCCCAGCATTTT.